Listed here are 2 T cell receptor beta chains from one sample, sequenced in a study of shared clonotypes between healthy human individuals. Clones were read by immunoSEQ multiplex PCR, and TCRdb kept only the in-frame ones, dropping some. The table has some 2 million clones, roughly 94% seen once. The source material was naive CD4+ T cells sorted from blood. As to subset: CD45RA+ positively selected. The receptor set was obtained from a man aged 18 to 29 in good health.

This chain links TRBV30 with TRBJ1-6; no clear D gene. This CDR3 is built from 12 residues. V lost 2 bases to trimming and J lost 9 bases, with 8 bases between them. Looked up from germline, CDR1 is GTSNPN and CDR2 is SVGIG (reference sequence). The chain's CDR3 is CAWSIGVSPLHF. The CDR3 DNA reads as TGTGCCTGGAGTATCGGGGTTTCACCCCTCCACTTT. Filled out from reference TRBV30 and TRBJ1-6, the complete variable domain reads SQTIHQWPATLVQPVGSPLSLECTVEGTSNPNLYWYRQAAGRGLQLLFYSVGIGQISSEVPQNLSASRPQDRQFILSSKKLLLSDSGFYLCAWSIGVSPLHFGNGTRLTVT.

The genes are TRBV7-2 and TRBJ2-2, with 9 bases aligning to TRBD1. Germline V gives CDR1 SGHTA, CDR2 FQGNSA. J lost 4 bases, V lost 5 bases, and 5 bases had no gene match. The CDR3 totals 15 residues. The CDR3 bases are TGTGCCAGCAGCCAACGACAGGGGGGCACCGGGGAGCTGTTTTTT. Amino acid sequence: CASSQRQGGTGELFF.